This entry concerns a single T cell receptor beta chain. Its specificity is not known. These data are taken from a study of T cell responses to AZD1222 COVID-19 vaccine. Clones were sequenced by immunoSEQ multiplex PCR, and TCRdb holds only the in-frame ones, with some missing. The sample records some 110,000 clones, 88% being singletons. This CDR3 region has 14 residues. Deletions cut 0 bases from V and 0 bases from J, with 6 bases between. Germline-derived CDR1 and CDR2 are KGHSH and LQKENI. General study points: Recipients of AZD1222 seropositive at baseline numbered only 5 or 6. Most donors were white British, females outnumbered males, and clonal diversity was possibly underestimated.

The J gene is TRBJ2-7, the V gene TRBV18; D not resolved. Sample: peripheral blood, taken on day 0 of AZD1222 vaccination. The sequence came from an adult in good health. The CDR3 DNA is TGTGCCAGCTCACCACCCTATAGCTCCTACGAGCAGTACTTC. Translated, it gives CASSPPYSSYEQYF.